The 21 T cell receptor beta chains listed next were all sequenced from one sample in a study of blood T cell repertoires in COVID-19. Sequencing used immunoSEQ multiplex PCR; TCRdb keeps in-frame clones, though not all of them. The sample has under 200,000 clones, around 86% seen once; the top ten hold roughly 8.2%. The sequenced material came from peripheral blood. The receptor source for this set is a man aged 60 to 69 with acute or convalescent COVID-19.

V is TRBV28 and J is TRBJ2-1, with 11 bases identical to TRBD2. Trimming cost V 5 bases and J 4 bases; bases outside gene matches: 7. This CDR3 contains 16 residues. Germline V gives CDR1 MDHEN, CDR2 SYDVKM. The DNA of the CDR3 is TGTGCCAGCAGTCCTCGTAGACTAGCGGGATACAATGAGCAGTTCTTC. Residues: CASSPRRLAGYNEQFF.

In its sample, this clone was seen many times. The chain links TRBV7-9 to TRBJ2-5; 9 bases are a match to TRBD1. The J segment lost 5 bases and the V segment lost 1 base, leaving 5 bases of the junction unmatched. The CDR3 loop spans 15 amino acids. From germline, CDR1 is SEHNR and CDR2 FQNEAQ (reference sequence). In DNA form, the CDR3 reads TGTGCCAGCAGCTTAGGGGACAGGGAATTGGAGACCCAGTACTTC. Residues: CASSLGDRELETQYF. The full variable domain, its missing parts supplied by reference TRBV7-9 and TRBJ2-5, is DTGVSQNPRHKITKRGQNVTFRCDPISEHNRLYWYRQTLGQGPEFLTYFQNEAQLEKSRLLSDRFSAERPKGSFSTLEIQRTEQGDSAMYLCASSLGDRELETQYFGPGTRLLVL.

This sequence joins TRBV24-1 and TRBJ2-1; 10 positions agree with TRBD2. The V gene end was trimmed by 4 bases and the J gene end by 1 base; junction bases not matched to a gene: 6. This CDR3 contains 17 residues. CDR1 and CDR2 (germline): KGHDR, SFDVKD. The chain's CDR3 is CATSDRTSGGSYNEQFF. The CDR3 DNA reads as TGTGCCACCAGTGACAGGACTAGCGGCGGTTCCTACAATGAGCAGTTCTTC.

The gene calls are TRBV11-2 and TRBJ1-5; 7 bases match TRBD1. The germline V gene encodes CDR1 SGHAT and CDR2 FQNNGV. V lost 5 bases to trimming and J lost 0 bases; unmatched junction nucleotides: 10. The CDR3 consists of 17 residues. Here the CDR3 DNA reads TGTGCCAGCAGCCTCGAGGGGGCGTTGAATAGCAATCAGCCCCAGCATTTT. Residues: CASSLEGALNSNQPQHF.

The chain joins TRBV6-5 to TRBJ2-5; 9 nucleotides match TRBD2. Germline CDR1 reads MNHEY; CDR2 reads SVGAGI. Trimming cost V 6 bases and J 2 bases; bases outside gene matches: 1. The CDR3 consists of 13 residues. CDR3 sequence (DNA): TGTGCCAGCAGGACTAGCGGACAAGAGACCCAGTACTTC. The encoded protein is CASRTSGQETQYF.

This clone was detected only a few times. The chain is built from TRBV27 and TRBJ1-2; TRBD1 is a possible D gene (6 bases). The CDR3 covers 16 residues. The V gene lost 2 bases and the J gene lost 4 bases, with 17 bases spanning the gap. Germline V gene sequence: CDR1 MNHEY, CDR2 SMNVEV (reference sequence). The CDR3: CASSLGNLGGGYGYTF. CDR3 coding DNA: TGTGCCAGCAGTTTAGGCAACTTAGGGGGTGGCTATGGCTACACCTTC.

The gene calls are TRBV5-1 and TRBJ2-1; tentatively, D is TRBD2 (6 bases). The CDR3 runs 14 residues. Germline V gene sequence: CDR1 SGHRS, CDR2 YFSETQ. The V and J ends lost 3 bases and 8 bases respectively, with 15 bases between them. The DNA of the CDR3 is TGCGCCAGCAGCTCCCTACTAGCTGATGATGAGCAGTTCTTC. This codes for CASSSLLADDEQFF.

V usage is TRBV2 and J usage is TRBJ2-5; 9 positions match TRBD1. Unmatched junction bases numbered 2, after V lost 4 bases and J lost 2 bases. Germline assignment: CDR1 SNHLY and CDR2 FYNNEI. This CDR3 comprises 14 residues. The chain's CDR3 is CASSGQGGQETQYF. CDR3 in DNA: TGTGCCAGCAGTGGACAGGGGGGGCAAGAGACCCAGTACTTC.

J is TRBJ1-2 and V is TRBV9, with 10 positions matching TRBD1. The J segment lost 7 bases and the V segment lost 2 bases, leaving 14 bases of the junction unmatched. The CDR3 consists of 17 residues. Germline V gives CDR1 SGDLS, CDR2 YYNGEE. DNA of the CDR3: TGTGCCAGCAGCGTCTACCTTGAAGGGACAGGGGTGGGTGGCTACACCTTC. It encodes CASSVYLEGTGVGGYTF.

The rearrangement uses TRBV5-1 and TRBJ1-1, with 9 bases fitting TRBD1. There are 16 residues in the CDR3. Trimming removed 5 bases from V and 1 base from J; junction bases left unmatched: 9. The V gene's germline CDR1 is SGHRS and CDR2 YFSETQ. Here the CDR3 reads CASRAPPGQGNTEAFF. CDR3 bases: TGCGCCAGCAGGGCACCACCGGGACAGGGGAACACTGAAGCTTTCTTT.

This clone was observed once. The chain employs TRBV4-1 and TRBJ1-2, with D perhaps TRBD1 (6 bases). Trimming removed 3 bases from V and 7 bases from J, with 15 bases in between. In germline, CDR1 is MGHRA, CDR2 YSYEKL. CDR3 length: 14 amino acids. CDR3 DNA: TGCGCCAGCAGCCAGGGACTACAGGGTGGTGGCTACACCTTC. Its protein is CASSQGLQGGGYTF.

The chain links TRBV30 to TRBJ2-3; 14 nucleotides align to TRBD2. In germline, CDR1 is GTSNPN, CDR2 SVGIG (reference sequence). Losses at the gene ends were 1 base for V and 3 bases for J; bases not matched to a gene: 0. The CDR3 sequence is 15 residues long. As DNA, the CDR3 is TGTGCCTGGAGTGGACTAGCGGGAGGGACAGATACGCAGTATTTT. Its translation is CAWSGLAGGTDTQYF.

This chain connects TRBV19 to TRBJ1-1; D is perhaps TRBD1 (6 bases). The germline V and J ends were trimmed by 6 bases and 4 bases, with 12 bases remaining between them. Per the germline V gene, CDR1 is LNHDA and CDR2 is SQIVND (reference sequence). The CDR3 extends over 13 amino acids. CDR3 in amino acids: CASSPGVGTEAFF. CDR3 nucleotides: TGTGCCAGTAGCCCAGGGGTTGGCACTGAAGCTTTCTTT.

This clone has just one count. The chain employs TRBV5-1 and TRBJ2-7; weak D call: TRBD2 (5 bases). Germline CDR1 is SGHRS and CDR2 is YFSETQ. The CDR3 spans 14 residues. The ends were cut back, 4 bases at V and 8 bases at J, with 19 bases in the middle. The CDR3 DNA is TGCGCCAGCAGCCTTATGGATCATGGGGAGAAGCAGTACTTC. Its protein product is CASSLMDHGEKQYF. The whole variable domain, filled in from reference TRBV5-1 and TRBJ2-7, reads KAGVTQTPRYLIKTRGQQVTLSCSPISGHRSVSWYQQTPGQGLQFLFEYFSETQRNKGNFPGRFSGRQFSNSRSEMNVSTLELGDSALYLCASSLMDHGEKQYFGPGTRLTVT.

V usage is TRBV10-2 and J usage is TRBJ1-6; D possibly corresponds to TRBD1 (6 bases). V was pared by 6 bases and J by 4 bases, with 16 bases between. Germline values: CDR1 WSHSY, CDR2 SAAADI. CDR3 length: 16 residues. Written as DNA, the CDR3 is TGCGCCAGCAGCGAGACTTTCGGACAGTATAATTCACCCCTCCACTTT. Translation gives CASSETFGQYNSPLHF.

J is TRBJ1-2 and V is TRBV29-1, with 8 bases fitting TRBD1. The CDR3 is 15 residues long. V lost 0 bases, J lost 4 bases, and 7 bases stayed unmatched. The germline V gene has CDR1 SQVTM and CDR2 ANQGSEA. CDR3 sequence reads: CSVEDRTGTVYGYTF. In DNA, the CDR3 is TGCAGCGTTGAAGACCGGACAGGGACGGTCTATGGCTACACCTTC.

This clone was seen once. The chain recombines TRBV19 with TRBJ2-3, with 8 nucleotides matching TRBD2. CDR1 LNHDA and CDR2 SQIVND come from the germline V gene (reference sequence). This CDR3 region has 15 residues. V shed 8 bases, J shed 0 bases, and the junction held 7 bases outside the gene matches. CDR3 amino acids: CASRSGSISTDTQYF. DNA of the CDR3: TGTGCCAGTCGGAGCGGGAGTATCAGCACAGATACGCAGTATTTT.

V is TRBV5-1 and J is TRBJ1-4, with unresolved D. The germline V gene encodes CDR1 SGHRS and CDR2 YFSETQ. The CDR3 loop spans 14 amino acids. V gave up 4 bases and J gave up 1 base, with 8 bases separating them. CDR3 nucleotides: TGCGCCAGCAGCCGGGGAGAAACTAATGAAAAACTGTTTTTT. Its translation is CASSRGETNEKLFF.

The chain links TRBV28 to TRBJ1-4; D may be TRBD1 (6 bases). The germline V gene encodes CDR1 MDHEN and CDR2 SYDVKM. The CDR3 is made up of 15 amino acids. V lost 5 bases and J lost 3, with 13 bases in between. The CDR3 sequence is CASSRSWGPNEKLFF. The CDR3 DNA reads as TGTGCCAGCAGTCGATCCTGGGGGCCTAATGAAAAACTGTTTTTT.

The chain links TRBV11-1 to TRBJ2-3; a possible D gene is TRBD2 (7 bases). Looked up from germline, CDR1 is SGHAT and CDR2 is FQDESV (reference sequence). CDR3 length: 16 amino acids. V lost 4 bases and J 8 bases, leaving 22 bases between the germline ends. The CDR3 nucleotides are TGTGCCAGCAGCTCCGCCTCGGGGACACAGCGGGGTACGCAGTATTTT. Translated: CASSSASGTQRGTQYF.

V usage is TRBV21-1 and J usage is TRBJ2-3; the table names TRBD1, a call not compared with the DNA. TRBV21-1 is annotated as a pseudogene. This CDR3 has 15 amino acids. CDR3 coding DNA: TGTGCCAGCAGCAAACTCGGGCAGGGGGCAGATACGCAGTATTTT. This translates into CASSKLGQGADTQYF.